Here is one T cell receptor beta chain with its context. Its antigen is undetermined. These data belong to a study of cytomegalovirus exposure and HLA in healthy donors. Study-wide points: The study assumed roughly uniform donor sequencing depth for presence/absence analyses.

PCR used 60 Vbeta primers and 13 Jbeta primers. Data came from immunoSEQ multiplex PCR; TCRdb stores just in-frame clones and leaves some out. Of about 140,000 clones in the sample, over 60% were seen once. Germline V gives CDR1 SGHVS, CDR2 FQNEAQ. Trimming cost V 5 bases and J 4 bases, with 11 bases left between them. This CDR3 comprises 14 residues. This chain uses TRBV7-8 with TRBJ1-4; weak D call: TRBD1 (6 bases). This TCR was recovered from a man aged 35 to 55 in good health and CMV-seropositive. The sample taken for sequencing was PBMCs. DNA of the CDR3: TGTGCCAGCAGCCGAGGACAGCTTAATGAAAAACTGTTTTTT. Translating it yields CASSRGQLNEKLFF.